What follows are 24 T cell receptor beta chains derived from one specimen sequenced in a study of T cells in localized non-small cell lung cancer. Here immunoSEQ multiplex PCR was the method, and the copy in TCRdb shows in-frame clones only, minus some. The profile shows approximately 150,000 clones, more than 70% of them singletons. Sequenced material: peripheral blood, taken before any cancer treatment. These receptors were collected from a female donor older than 55 with stage I lung adenocarcinoma.

The chain joins TRBV7-3 to TRBJ2-3; tentatively, D is TRBD2 (6 bases). The V gene's germline CDR1 is SGHTA and CDR2 FQGTGA. The CDR3 is 15 amino acids. The germline V and J ends were trimmed by 5 bases and 5 bases, with 17 bases remaining between them. CDR3 loop: CASSPTRALGDTQYF. The CDR3 DNA is TGTGCCAGCAGCCCGACTAGGGCATTAGGAGATACGCAGTATTTT.

V and J are TRBV6-4 and TRBJ2-2, with D perhaps TRBD2 (6 bases). Per germline, CDR1 MRHNA and CDR2 SNTAGT. The CDR3 consists of 14 residues. Trimming shortened V by 7 bases and J by 0 bases, and 9 bases separated the two germline ends. The CDR3 nucleotides read TGTGCCAGCAAAGGGGACTCGAACACCGGGGAGCTGTTTTTT. Protein sequence: CASKGDSNTGELFF.

This chain links TRBV10-2 with TRBJ1-5; D is undetermined. The ends were cut back, 10 bases at V and 7 bases at J, with 11 bases in the middle. This CDR3 is 11 amino acids long. Germline CDR1 reads WSHSY; CDR2 reads SAAADI. CDR3 nucleotides: TGCGCCACAGGACCCGTCCAGCCCCAGCATTTT. The encoded protein is CATGPVQPQHF.

V usage is TRBV5-1 and J usage is TRBJ2-2, with D uncertain. With 7 bases removed from V and 7 bases from J, the gap between germline ends came to 23 bases. Germline lookup yields CDR1 SGHRS and CDR2 YFSETQ. CDR3 size: 16 residues. The CDR3 reads CASAPLKQAQDGELFF. The CDR3, as DNA: TGCGCCAGCGCTCCTTTAAAGCAGGCCCAGGACGGGGAGCTGTTTTTT.

The chain employs TRBV19 and TRBJ2-5, with 7 nucleotides matching TRBD1. Germline V gene data show CDR1 as LNHDA and CDR2 as SQIVND (reference sequence). This CDR3 region has 15 residues. J was trimmed by 0 bases and V by 7 bases; bases with no gene match: 8. CDR3 sequence reads: CASNKGQSYQETQYF. The CDR3 DNA is TGTGCCAGTAATAAGGGACAGAGCTACCAAGAGACCCAGTACTTC.

The rearrangement uses TRBV7-9 and TRBJ2-1; 7 bases align to TRBD2. CDR1 and CDR2 from the germline V gene are SEHNR and FQNEAQ (reference sequence). V gave up 5 bases and J gave up 1 base; unmatched junction bases: 5. There are 15 residues in the CDR3. DNA of the CDR3: TGTGCCAGCAGCCCTAGCGGAGGATCCTACAATGAGCAGTTCTTC. Protein sequence: CASSPSGGSYNEQFF.

This rearrangement joins TRBV6-5 to TRBJ1-5; TRBD1 is a possible D gene (5 bases). Per germline, CDR1 MNHEY and CDR2 SVGAGI. V shed 5 bases and J shed 10 bases, with 18 bases lying between them. The CDR3 contains 14 residues. This chain's CDR3 is CASSQTGLDDPQHF. In DNA, the CDR3 is TGTGCCAGCAGTCAAACAGGTCTGGACGATCCCCAGCATTTT.

The chain uses TRBV6-6 and TRBJ2-6, with D perhaps TRBD1 or TRBD2 (6 bases each). Trimming shortened V by 11 bases and J by 4 bases, and 18 bases separated the two germline ends. The CDR3 sequence is 15 residues long. Germline-derived CDR1 and CDR2 are MNHNY and SVGAGI (reference sequence). The chain's CDR3 is CASLRGDEGANVLTF. The CDR3 coding sequence is TGTGCCTCCCTGAGGGGGGATGAAGGGGCCAACGTCCTGACTTTC.

V is TRBV9 and J is TRBJ2-3; the match to TRBD1 covers 7 bases. This CDR3 has 16 residues. In germline, CDR1 is SGDLS, CDR2 YYNGEE. V gave up 4 bases and J gave up 0 bases; unmatched junction bases: 8. CDR3 in DNA: TGTGCCAGCAGCTCCAGACAGGGAACTAGCACAGATACGCAGTATTTT. This sequence encodes CASSSRQGTSTDTQYF.

CDR3 sequence: CASSAPLAGGPSYEQYF. The CDR3 nucleotides read TGTGCCAGCAGCGCACCCCTAGCGGGAGGGCCCTCCTACGAGCAGTACTTC. The rearrangement uses TRBV9 and TRBJ2-7; 12 nucleotides match TRBD2. The V gene's germline CDR1 is SGDLS and CDR2 YYNGEE. CDR3 length: 17 amino acids. With V trimmed by 3 bases and J by 0 bases, 7 bases remained unmatched.

This chain uses TRBV6-5 with TRBJ1-2; D perhaps matches TRBD1 (6 bases). Trimming stripped 7 bases from V and 4 bases from J, with 13 bases between. Germline loops: CDR1 MNHEY, CDR2 SVGAGI. CDR3 length equals 13 residues. The CDR3 is CASTQGTLYGYTF. The DNA for the CDR3 is TGTGCCAGCACCCAGGGGACCCTCTATGGCTACACCTTC.

The CDR3 DNA sequence: TGTGCCAGCAGTTGGGACTCGGGCTACGAGCAGTACTTC. Its translation: CASSWDSGYEQYF. This chain joins TRBV5-5 and TRBJ2-7; perhaps TRBD2 as D (6 bases). Germline assignment: CDR1 SGHKS and CDR2 YYEKEE (reference sequence). There are 13 residues in the CDR3. The germline V and J ends were trimmed by 5 bases and 3 bases, with 12 bases remaining between them.

The chain couples TRBV7-3 to TRBJ2-2, with 7 bases lining up with TRBD1. After removal of 0 bases from V and 7 bases from J, the junction contained 5 bases not matched to a gene. This CDR3 contains 15 residues. CDR1 and CDR2 (germline): SGHTA, FQGTGA. The CDR3 DNA is TGTGCCAGCAGCTTAACGACAGGGTACAACGGGGAGCTGTTTTTT. Amino acid sequence: CASSLTTGYNGELFF.

CDR3 sequence: CASSYRVGGGYTF. The CDR3 DNA reads TGTGCCAGCAGTTATAGGGTCGGAGGTGGCTACACCTTC. The rearrangement links TRBV6-5 to TRBJ1-2; D ambiguous. V lost 3 bases to trimming and J lost 7 bases, with 12 bases between them. The CDR3 spans 13 residues. The germline V gene encodes CDR1 MNHEY and CDR2 SVGAGI.

This chain's CDR3 is CASSPIDRPTATDTQYF. The CDR3, as DNA: TGTGCCAGCTCACCAATCGACAGACCGACCGCCACAGATACGCAGTATTTT. The chain combines TRBV18 with TRBJ2-3; D perhaps matches TRBD1 (5 bases). CDR1 KGHSH and CDR2 LQKENI come from the germline V gene. Trimming removed 2 bases at V and 2 bases at J, with 17 bases between. The CDR3 contains 17 residues.

The chain employs TRBV29-1 and TRBJ1-1, with D perhaps matching TRBD1 (5 bases). With 6 bases removed from V and 4 bases from J, the gap between germline ends came to 12 bases. The CDR3 spans 12 residues. Germline CDR1 reads SQVTM; CDR2 reads ANQGSEA. The DNA for the CDR3 is TGCAGCGTCGGGCGGGGGGGCACTGAAGCTTTCTTT. Its protein product is CSVGRGGTEAFF.

The table lists this clone with a count of one. The V gene is TRBV13, the J gene TRBJ2-3; the D is unclear. The CDR3 extends over 15 amino acids. Germline V lookup: CDR1 PRHDT, CDR2 FYEKMQ (reference sequence). Trimming stripped 2 bases from V and 0 bases from J, with 9 bases between. The CDR3 reads CASSLRGVSTDTQYF. In DNA, the CDR3 is TGTGCCAGCAGCTTAAGAGGCGTCAGCACAGATACGCAGTATTTT.

The rearrangement links TRBV5-1 to TRBJ2-3; 15 bases fit TRBD2. V was pared by 7 bases and J by 5 bases, with 8 bases of the junction left unmatched. Germline V gene lookup returns CDR1 SGHRS and CDR2 YFSETQ. The CDR3 sequence is 16 residues long. The CDR3 sequence is CASGLAGGSPKDTQYF. CDR3 nucleotides: TGCGCCAGCGGACTAGCGGGGGGGAGTCCGAAAGATACGCAGTATTTT.

The chain joins TRBV2 to TRBJ2-7; D is possibly TRBD1 or TRBD2 (8 bases each). V was shortened by 2 bases and J by 4 bases, with 18 bases between the two germline ends. This CDR3 is 16 amino acids long. Germline V gene lookup returns CDR1 SNHLY and CDR2 FYNNEI. CDR3 sequence (DNA): TGTGCCAGCAGTGAAACAGGGGGACTAGTCCAATACGAGCAGTACTTC. Its translation is CASSETGGLVQYEQYF.

The chain recombines TRBV11-3 with TRBJ2-1; D gene ambiguous. This CDR3 spans 15 amino acids. The germline V and J ends were trimmed by 5 bases and 0 bases, with 11 bases remaining between them. The germline V gene encodes CDR1 SGHNT and CDR2 YENEEA. The chain's CDR3 is CASSRRAGSYNEQFF. The DNA for the CDR3 is TGTGCCAGCAGCCGAAGGGCCGGCTCCTACAATGAGCAGTTCTTC.

The J gene is TRBJ2-3, the V gene TRBV5-4; 10 bases map to TRBD2. CDR3 size: 15 residues. CDR1 is SGHNT and CDR2 is YYREEE in the germline V gene (reference sequence). J was trimmed by 0 bases and V by 3 bases; bases with no gene match: 1. The CDR3 coding sequence is TGTGCCAGCAGCTCGGGACTAGCGAGCACAGATACGCAGTATTTT. This gives the protein CASSSGLASTDTQYF.

The V and J genes are TRBV7-2 and TRBJ1-1, with D possibly being TRBD1 (5 bases). V shed 7 bases and J shed 5 bases, with 14 bases lying between them. CDR1 is SGHTA, CDR2 FQGNSA, per germline. The CDR3 has 13 amino acids. The CDR3, as DNA: TGTGCCAGCAACCGCGACAGAGGTACTGAAGCTTTCTTT. Protein product: CASNRDRGTEAFF.

CDR3 residues: CASRRTSGTPSYEQYF. CDR3 sequence (DNA): TGTGCCAGCAGAAGGACTAGCGGGACCCCCTCCTACGAGCAGTACTTC. The genes are TRBV7-2 and TRBJ2-7, with TRBD2 identical over 12 bases. This CDR3 spans 16 amino acids. Germline CDR1 reads SGHTA; CDR2 reads FQGNSA. V shed 6 bases, J shed 0 bases, and the junction held 6 bases outside the gene matches.

The rearrangement joins TRBV2 to TRBJ2-2, with 8 bases matching TRBD2. The CDR3 covers 16 residues. Germline V CDR1 and CDR2: SNHLY, FYNNEI. V shed 4 bases, J shed 8 bases, and the junction held 12 bases outside the gene matches. Written as DNA, the CDR3 is TGTGCCAGCAGTGCAAGCGGGAGTGTGGTTCCGGGGGAGCTGTTTTTT. Its protein product is CASSASGSVVPGELFF.